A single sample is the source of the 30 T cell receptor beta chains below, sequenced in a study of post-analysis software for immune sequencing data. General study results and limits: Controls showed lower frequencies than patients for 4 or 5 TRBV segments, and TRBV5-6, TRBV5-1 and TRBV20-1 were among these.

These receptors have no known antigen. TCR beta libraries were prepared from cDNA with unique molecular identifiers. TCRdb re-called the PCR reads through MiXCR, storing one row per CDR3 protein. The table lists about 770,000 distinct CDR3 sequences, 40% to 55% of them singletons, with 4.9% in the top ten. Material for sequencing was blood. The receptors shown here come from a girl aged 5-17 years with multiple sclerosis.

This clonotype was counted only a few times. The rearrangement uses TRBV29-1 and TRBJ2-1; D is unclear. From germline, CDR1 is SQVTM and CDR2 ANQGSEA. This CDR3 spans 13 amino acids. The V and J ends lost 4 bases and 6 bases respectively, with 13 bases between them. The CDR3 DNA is TGCAGCGTTGTGTTGCAGATTCCCAATGAGCAGTTCTTC. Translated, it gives CSVVLQIPNEQFF.

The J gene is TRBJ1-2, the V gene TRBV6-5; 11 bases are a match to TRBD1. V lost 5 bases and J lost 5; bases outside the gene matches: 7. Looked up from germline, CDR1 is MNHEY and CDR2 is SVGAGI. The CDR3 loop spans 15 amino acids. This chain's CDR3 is CASSPLGTGGYGYTF. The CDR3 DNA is TGTGCCAGCAGTCCTCTTGGGACAGGGGGGTATGGCTACACCTTC.

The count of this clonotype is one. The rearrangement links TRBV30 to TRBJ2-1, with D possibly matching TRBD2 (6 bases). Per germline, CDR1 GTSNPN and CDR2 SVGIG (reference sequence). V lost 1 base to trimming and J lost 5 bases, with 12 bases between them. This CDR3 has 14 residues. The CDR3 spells CAWSEVGGNNEQFF. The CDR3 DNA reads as TGTGCCTGGAGTGAGGTGGGAGGAAACAATGAGCAGTTCTTC.

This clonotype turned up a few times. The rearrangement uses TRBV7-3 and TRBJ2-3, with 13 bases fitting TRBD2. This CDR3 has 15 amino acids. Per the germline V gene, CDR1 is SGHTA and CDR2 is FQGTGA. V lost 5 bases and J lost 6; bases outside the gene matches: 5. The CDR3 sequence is CASSPGLAGPDTQYF. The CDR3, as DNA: TGTGCCAGCAGCCCGGGACTAGCGGGACCTGATACGCAGTATTTT.

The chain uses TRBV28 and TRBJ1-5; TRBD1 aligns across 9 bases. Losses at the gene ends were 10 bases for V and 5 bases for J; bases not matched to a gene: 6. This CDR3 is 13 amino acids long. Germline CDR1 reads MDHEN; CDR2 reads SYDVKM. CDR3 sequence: CATSTGGYQPQHF. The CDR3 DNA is TGTGCCACTTCGACAGGGGGGTATCAGCCCCAGCATTTT.

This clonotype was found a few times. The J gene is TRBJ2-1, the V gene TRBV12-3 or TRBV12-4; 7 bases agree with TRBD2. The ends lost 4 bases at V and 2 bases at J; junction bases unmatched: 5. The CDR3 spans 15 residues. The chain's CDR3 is CASSSSGVPYNEQFF. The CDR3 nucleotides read TGTGCCAGCAGTTCGAGCGGGGTCCCCTACAATGAGCAGTTCTTC.

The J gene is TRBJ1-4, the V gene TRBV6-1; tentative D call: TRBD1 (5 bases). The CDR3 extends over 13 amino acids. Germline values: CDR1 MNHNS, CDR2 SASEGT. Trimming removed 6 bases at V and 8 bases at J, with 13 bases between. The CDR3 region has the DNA TGTGCCAGCAGCGCTAGGGACGTCGAAAAACTGTTTTTT. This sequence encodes CASSARDVEKLFF.

CDR3 in DNA: TGCAGTGCCCAGGACGATGCGGCTGTCAATGAGCAGTTCTTC. Protein sequence: CSAQDDAAVNEQFF. This chain connects TRBV20-1 to TRBJ2-1, with no clear D. The CDR3 sequence is 14 residues long. Between the trimmed V and J ends, which lost 6 bases and 6 bases, there was a span of 18 bases. The germline V gene has CDR1 DFQATT and CDR2 SNEGSKA (reference sequence).

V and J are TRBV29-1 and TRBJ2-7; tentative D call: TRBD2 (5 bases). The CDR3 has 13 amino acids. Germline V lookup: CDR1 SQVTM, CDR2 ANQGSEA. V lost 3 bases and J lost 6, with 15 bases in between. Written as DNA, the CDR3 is TGCAGCGTTGAGGCCCAGGATGAGGGCGAGCAGTACTTC. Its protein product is CSVEAQDEGEQYF.

CDR3 nucleotide sequence: TGTGCCAGCAGCTTAGGGGGGGCGGTCACCGGGGAGCTGTTTTTT. This encodes CASSLGGAVTGELFF. The rearrangement uses TRBV7-2 and TRBJ2-2; TRBD1 or TRBD2 may be the D gene (6 bases each). The CDR3 is 15 amino acids. Germline lookup yields CDR1 SGHTA and CDR2 FQGNSA. Trimming cost V 1 base and J 4 bases, with 10 bases left between them. The full variable domain, rest sourced from reference TRBV7-2 and TRBJ2-2, is GAGVSQSPSNKVTEKGKDVELRCDPISGHTALYWYRQSLGQGLEFLIYFQGNSAPDKSGLPSDRFSAERTGGSVSTLTIQRTQQEDSAVYLCASSLGGAVTGELFFGEGSRLTVL.

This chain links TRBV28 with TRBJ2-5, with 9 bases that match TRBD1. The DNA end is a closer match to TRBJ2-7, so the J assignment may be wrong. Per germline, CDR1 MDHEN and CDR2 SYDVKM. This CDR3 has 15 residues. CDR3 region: CASSSIRDRDYEQYF. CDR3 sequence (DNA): TGTGCCAGCAGCTCTATTCGGGACAGGGACTACGAGCAGTACTTC.

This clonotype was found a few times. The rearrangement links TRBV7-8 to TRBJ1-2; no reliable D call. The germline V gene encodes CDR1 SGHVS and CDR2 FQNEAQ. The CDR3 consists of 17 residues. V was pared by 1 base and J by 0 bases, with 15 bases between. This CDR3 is CASSLGFRQTTNYGYTF. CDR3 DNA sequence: TGTGCCAGCAGCTTAGGTTTTCGGCAGACTACTAACTATGGCTACACCTTC.

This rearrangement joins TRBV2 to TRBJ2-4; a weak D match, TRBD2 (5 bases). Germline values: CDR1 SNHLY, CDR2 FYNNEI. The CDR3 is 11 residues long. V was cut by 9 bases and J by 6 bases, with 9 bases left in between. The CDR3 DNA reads TGTGCCAGTGAGGGTGGAAACATTCAGTACTTC. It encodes CASEGGNIQYF.

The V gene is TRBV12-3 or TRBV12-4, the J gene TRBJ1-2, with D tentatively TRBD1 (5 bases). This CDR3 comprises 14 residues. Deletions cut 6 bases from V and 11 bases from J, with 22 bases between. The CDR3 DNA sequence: TGTGCCAGCAGCCCGTGGCGACAGAGGGGTTCTTACACCTTC. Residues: CASSPWRQRGSYTF.

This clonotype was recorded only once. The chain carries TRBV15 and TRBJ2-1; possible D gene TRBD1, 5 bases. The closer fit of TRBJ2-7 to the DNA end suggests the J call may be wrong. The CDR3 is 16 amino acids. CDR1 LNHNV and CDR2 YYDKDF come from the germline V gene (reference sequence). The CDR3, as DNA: TGTGCCACCAGCAGAGATCCAGGCAGGGTGGTTTACGAGCAGTACTTC. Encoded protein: CATSRDPGRVVYEQYF.

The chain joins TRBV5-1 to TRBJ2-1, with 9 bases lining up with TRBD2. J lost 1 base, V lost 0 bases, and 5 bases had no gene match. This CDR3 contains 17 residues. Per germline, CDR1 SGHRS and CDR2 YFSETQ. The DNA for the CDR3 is TGCGCCAGCAGCTTGGCCGGTAGCGGGAGATCCTACAATGAGCAGTTCTTC. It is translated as CASSLAGSGRSYNEQFF.

The CDR3 here is CSVGVVSLNTEAFF. Written as DNA, the CDR3 is TGCAGCGTTGGGGTGGTGAGCCTGAACACTGAAGCTTTCTTT. The J gene is TRBJ1-1, the V gene TRBV29-1; D uncertain. The CDR3 spans 14 residues. V was trimmed by 4 bases and J by 0 bases, leaving 12 bases between them. Germline V gene sequence: CDR1 SQVTM, CDR2 ANQGSEA.

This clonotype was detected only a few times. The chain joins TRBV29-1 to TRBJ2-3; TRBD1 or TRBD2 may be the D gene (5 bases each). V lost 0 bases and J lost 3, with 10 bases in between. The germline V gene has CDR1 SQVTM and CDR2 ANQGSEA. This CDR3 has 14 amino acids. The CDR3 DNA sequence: TGCAGCGTTGAAGATCCGAGGGGAACAGATACGCAGTATTTT. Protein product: CSVEDPRGTDTQYF.

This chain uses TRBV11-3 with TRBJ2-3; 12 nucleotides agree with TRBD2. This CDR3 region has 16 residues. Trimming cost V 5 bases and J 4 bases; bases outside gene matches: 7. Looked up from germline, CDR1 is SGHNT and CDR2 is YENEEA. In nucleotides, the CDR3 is TGTGCCAGCAGCCCCGGACTAGCGGGATTTGCAGATACGCAGTATTTT. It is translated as CASSPGLAGFADTQYF.

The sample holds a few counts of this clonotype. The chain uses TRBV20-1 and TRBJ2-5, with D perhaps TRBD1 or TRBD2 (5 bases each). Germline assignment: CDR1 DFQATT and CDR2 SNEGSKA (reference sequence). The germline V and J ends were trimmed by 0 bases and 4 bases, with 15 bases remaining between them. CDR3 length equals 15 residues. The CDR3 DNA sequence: TGCAGTGCTAGAGATGGGGCCGGCGGAGGAGAGACCCAGTACTTC. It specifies CSARDGAGGGETQYF.

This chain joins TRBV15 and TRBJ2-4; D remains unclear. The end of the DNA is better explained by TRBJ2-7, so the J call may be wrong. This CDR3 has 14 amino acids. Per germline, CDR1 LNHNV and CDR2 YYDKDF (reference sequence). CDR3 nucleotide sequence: TGTGCCACCAGCAGCAAGGGTATCGAGGACGAGCAGTACTTC. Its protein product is CATSSKGIEDEQYF.

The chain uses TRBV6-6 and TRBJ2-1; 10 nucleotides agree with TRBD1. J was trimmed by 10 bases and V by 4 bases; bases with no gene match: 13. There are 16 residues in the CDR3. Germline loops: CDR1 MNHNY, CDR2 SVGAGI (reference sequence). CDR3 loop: CASSSGTGDVVNEQFF. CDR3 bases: TGTGCCAGCAGTTCCGGGACAGGGGATGTTGTTAACGAGCAGTTCTTC.

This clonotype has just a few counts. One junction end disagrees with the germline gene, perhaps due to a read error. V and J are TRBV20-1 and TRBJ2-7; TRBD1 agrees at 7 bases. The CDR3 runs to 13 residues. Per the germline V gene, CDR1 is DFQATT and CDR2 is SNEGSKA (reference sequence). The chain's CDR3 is CSARDRDGLEQYF. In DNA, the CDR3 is TGCAGTGCCAGAGACAGGGATGGGCTCGAGCAGTACTTC.

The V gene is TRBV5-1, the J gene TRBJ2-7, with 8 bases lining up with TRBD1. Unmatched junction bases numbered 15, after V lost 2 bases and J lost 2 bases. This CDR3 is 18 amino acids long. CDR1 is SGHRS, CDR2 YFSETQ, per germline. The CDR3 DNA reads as TGCGCCAGCAGCTTTTCCGTTACCGGGACAGGAAAGACCTACGAGCAGTACTTC. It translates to CASSFSVTGTGKTYEQYF.

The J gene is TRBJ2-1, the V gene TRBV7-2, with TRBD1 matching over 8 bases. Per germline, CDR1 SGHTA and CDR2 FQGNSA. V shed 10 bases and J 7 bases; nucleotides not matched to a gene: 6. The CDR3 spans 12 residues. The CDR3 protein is CATSGGSNEQFF. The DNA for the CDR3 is TGTGCCACCTCAGGGGGCTCGAATGAGCAGTTCTTC. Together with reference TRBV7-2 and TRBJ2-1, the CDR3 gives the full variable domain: GAGVSQSPSNKVTEKGKDVELRCDPISGHTALYWYRQSLGQGLEFLIYFQGNSAPDKSGLPSDRFSAERTGGSVSTLTIQRTQQEDSAVYLCATSGGSNEQFFGPGTRLTVL.

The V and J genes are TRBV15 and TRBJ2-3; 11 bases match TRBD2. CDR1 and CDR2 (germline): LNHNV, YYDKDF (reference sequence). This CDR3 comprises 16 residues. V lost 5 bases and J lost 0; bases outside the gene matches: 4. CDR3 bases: TGTGCCACCAGCGTGGGACTAGCGGATAGCACAGATACGCAGTATTTT. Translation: CATSVGLADSTDTQYF. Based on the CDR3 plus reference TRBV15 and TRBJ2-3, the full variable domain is DAMVIQNPRYQVTQFGKPVTLSCSQTLNHNVMYWYQQKSSQAPKLLFHYYDKDFNNEADTPDNFQSRRPNTSFCFLDIRSPGLGDTAMYLCATSVGLADSTDTQYFGPGTRLTVL.

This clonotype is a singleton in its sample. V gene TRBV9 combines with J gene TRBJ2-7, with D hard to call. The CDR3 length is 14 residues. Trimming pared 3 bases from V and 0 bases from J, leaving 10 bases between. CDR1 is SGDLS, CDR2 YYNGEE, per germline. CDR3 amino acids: CASSEAARSYEQYF. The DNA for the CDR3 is TGTGCCAGCAGCGAGGCCGCCCGCTCCTACGAGCAGTACTTC.

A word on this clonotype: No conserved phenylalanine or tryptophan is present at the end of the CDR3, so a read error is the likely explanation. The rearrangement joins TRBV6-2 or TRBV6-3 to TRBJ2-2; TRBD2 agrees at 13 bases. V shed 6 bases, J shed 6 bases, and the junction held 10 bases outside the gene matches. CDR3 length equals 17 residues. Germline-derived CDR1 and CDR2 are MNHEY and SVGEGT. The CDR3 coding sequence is TGTGCCAGCAGGGGACAGGGACTAGCGGGACGACCCGGGGAGCTGTTTTGT. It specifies CASRGQGLAGRPGELFC.

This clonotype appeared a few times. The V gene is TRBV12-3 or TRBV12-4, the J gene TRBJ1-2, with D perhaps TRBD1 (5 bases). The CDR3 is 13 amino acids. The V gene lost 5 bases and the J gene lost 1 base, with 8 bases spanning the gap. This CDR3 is CASSTQGNYGYTF. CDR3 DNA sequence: TGTGCCAGCAGTACGCAGGGTAACTATGGCTACACCTTC.

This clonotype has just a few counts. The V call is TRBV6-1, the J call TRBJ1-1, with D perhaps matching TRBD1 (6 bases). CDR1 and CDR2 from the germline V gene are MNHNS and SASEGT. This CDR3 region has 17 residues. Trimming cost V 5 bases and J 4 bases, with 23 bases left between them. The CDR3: CASSRVSPVTGTTEAFF. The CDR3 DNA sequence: TGTGCCAGCAGTCGCGTATCCCCGGTGACAGGCACCACTGAAGCTTTCTTT.